This is a list of T cell receptor beta chains from one sample in a study of CD8 T cells in Susac syndrome. TCRdb itself ran the immunoSEQ multiplex PCR reads through MiXCR, one entry per CDR3 protein. The table lists some 240,000 distinct CDR3 sequences, 90% to 96% of them singletons. Sequencing was performed on CD4+ T cells from PBMCs. The receptor source for this set is a human donor with Susac syndrome. The conserved cysteine and the conserved F or W are not part of the CDR3 here. D genes are given only for firm matches.

j_gene,d_gene,v_gene,CDR3aa
TRBJ2-7,-,TRBV2,ASRPEPLFSYEQY
TRBJ2-5,-,TRBV7-3,ASSLNGEFGETQY
TRBJ2-7,-,TRBV29-1,SVERASEQY
TRBJ1-1,-,TRBV29-1,SVANSIYTEAF
TRBJ1-2,TRBD1,TRBV12-3/TRBV12-4,ASSTQGAVGGYGYT
TRBJ2-7,-,TRBV20-1,SASFRDYEQY
TRBJ1-1,-,TRBV9,ASSAQGNTEAF
TRBJ2-7,-,TRBV30,AWSLGGHEQY
TRBJ2-6,TRBD1,TRBV5-1,ASSHTDRAGANVLT
TRBJ2-7,-,TRBV29-1,SVAGTNSYEQY
TRBJ2-1,TRBD2,TRBV20-1,SARLAGAFEQF
TRBJ2-1,-,TRBV21-1,ASSKRENEQF
TRBJ2-1,-,TRBV11-2,ASSAQGISYNEQF
TRBJ1-3,TRBD1,TRBV20-1,SARQGGSGNTIY
TRBJ2-3,-,TRBV20-1,SAREWRATDTQY
TRBJ1-1,-,TRBV6-5,ASSYSAGNTEAF
TRBJ2-1,-,TRBV5-4,ASSLGGIQGVNEQF
TRBJ2-4,-,TRBV12-3/TRBV12-4,ASSFLAKNIQY
TRBJ1-1,TRBD1,TRBV20-1,SANRDRDTEAF
TRBJ2-2,-,TRBV11-3,ASSFSGTANTGELF
TRBJ1-1,-,TRBV30,AWTNGATQGGWWRTEAF
TRBJ2-7,-,TRBV7-2,ASSLDHEQY
TRBJ2-4,-,TRBV14,ASSPRGGIQY
TRBJ2-7,-,TRBV10-3,AISESRLRDSYEQY
TRBJ1-2,-,TRBV7-9,ASSFQGRGYT
TRBJ1-1,-,TRBV29-1,SVEGLLGGNTEAF
TRBJ2-7,TRBD2,TRBV4-2,ASSPTPRTSGSSYEQY
TRBJ2-5,-,TRBV9,ASSVQPGAGQTQY